What follows describes a single TCR beta chain. TCRdb's copy holds only in-frame clones and misses some; the assay was immunoSEQ multiplex PCR. Among around 150,000 clones listed, approximately 80% were seen once. The sample belongs to a study of blood T cell repertoires in COVID-19. The V gene's germline CDR1 is MNHEY and CDR2 SMNVEV (reference sequence). The CDR3 length is 16 residues. The trim removed 6 bases at V and 3 bases at J, leaving 12 bases unmatched. The sequenced sample consisted of peripheral blood. This rearrangement joins TRBV27 to TRBJ1-2, with 8 bases aligning to TRBD1. The TCR originated in a man aged 45-60 years with acute or convalescent COVID-19. CDR3 region: CASSPIGTGLDYGYTF. As DNA, the CDR3 is TGTGCCAGCAGCCCAATCGGGACAGGTCTCGACTATGGCTACACCTTC.